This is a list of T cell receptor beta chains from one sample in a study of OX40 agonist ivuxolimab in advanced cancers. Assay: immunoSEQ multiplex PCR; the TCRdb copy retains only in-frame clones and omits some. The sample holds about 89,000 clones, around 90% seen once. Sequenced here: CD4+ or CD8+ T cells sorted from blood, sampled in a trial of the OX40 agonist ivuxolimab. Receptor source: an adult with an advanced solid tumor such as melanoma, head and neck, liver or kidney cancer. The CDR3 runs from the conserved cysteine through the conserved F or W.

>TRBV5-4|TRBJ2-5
CASSLRGGETQYF
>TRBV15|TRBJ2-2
CATSRVGLSNTGELFF
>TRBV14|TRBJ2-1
CASSQDPGTTNTDYNEQFF
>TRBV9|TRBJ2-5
CASSPNAFTQETQYF
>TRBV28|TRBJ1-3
CASSLGPSGNTIYF
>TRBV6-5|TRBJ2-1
CASSYEGTVPNEQFF
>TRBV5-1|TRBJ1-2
CASSLNRDLDGYTF
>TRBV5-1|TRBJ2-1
CASSLDGQGSNEQFF
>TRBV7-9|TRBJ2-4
CASSTEWGSGIQYF
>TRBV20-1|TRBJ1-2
CSADLLSGYTF
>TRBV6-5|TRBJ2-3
CASSYSAGTTDTQYF
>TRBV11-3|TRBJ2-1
CASSFGGSSYNEQFF
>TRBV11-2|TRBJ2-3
CASSWLAGGTDTQYF
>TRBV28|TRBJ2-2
CASFRTGWNAGELFF
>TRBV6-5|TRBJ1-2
CASTHRGQLYYGYTF
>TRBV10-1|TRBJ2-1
CASSESQASSYNEQFF
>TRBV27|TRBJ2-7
CASSGDMGGGRGEQYF
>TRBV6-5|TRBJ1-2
CASRKTGNYGYTF
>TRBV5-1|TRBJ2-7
CASSVLAGGYEQYF
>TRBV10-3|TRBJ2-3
CAISDSAATSGQYF